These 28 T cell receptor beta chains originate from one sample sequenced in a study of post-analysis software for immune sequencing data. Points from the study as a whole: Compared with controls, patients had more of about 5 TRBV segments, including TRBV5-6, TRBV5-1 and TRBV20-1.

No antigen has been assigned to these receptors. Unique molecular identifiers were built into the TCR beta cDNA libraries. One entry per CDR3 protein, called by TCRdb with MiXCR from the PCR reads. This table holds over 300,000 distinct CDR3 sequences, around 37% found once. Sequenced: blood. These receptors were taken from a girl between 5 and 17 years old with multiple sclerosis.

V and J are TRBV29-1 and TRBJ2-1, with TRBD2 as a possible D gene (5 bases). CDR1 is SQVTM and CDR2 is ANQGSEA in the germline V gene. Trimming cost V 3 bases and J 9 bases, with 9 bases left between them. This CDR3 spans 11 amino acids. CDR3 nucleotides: TGCAGCGTTGACGGGGAGTCTGAGCAGTTCTTC. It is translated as CSVDGESEQFF.

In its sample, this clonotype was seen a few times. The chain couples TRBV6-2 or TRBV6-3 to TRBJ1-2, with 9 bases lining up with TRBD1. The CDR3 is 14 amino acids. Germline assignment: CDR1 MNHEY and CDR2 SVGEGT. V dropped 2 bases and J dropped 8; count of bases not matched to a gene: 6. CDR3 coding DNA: TGTGCCAGCAGTTACCGGGGACAGGGTGGAGGCTACACCTTC. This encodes CASSYRGQGGGYTF.

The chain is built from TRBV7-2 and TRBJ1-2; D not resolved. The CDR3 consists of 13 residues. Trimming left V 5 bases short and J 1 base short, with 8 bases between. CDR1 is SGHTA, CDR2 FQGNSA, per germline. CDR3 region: CASSPKVNYGYTF. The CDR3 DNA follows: TGTGCCAGCAGCCCCAAGGTTAACTATGGCTACACCTTC. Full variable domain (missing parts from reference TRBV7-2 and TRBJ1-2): GAGVSQSPSNKVTEKGKDVELRCDPISGHTALYWYRQSLGQGLEFLIYFQGNSAPDKSGLPSDRFSAERTGGSVSTLTIQRTQQEDSAVYLCASSPKVNYGYTFGSGTRLTVV.

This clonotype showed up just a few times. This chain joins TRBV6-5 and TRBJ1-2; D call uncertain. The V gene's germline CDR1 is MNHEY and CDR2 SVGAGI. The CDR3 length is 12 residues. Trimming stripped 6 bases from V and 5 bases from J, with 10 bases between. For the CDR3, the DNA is TGTGCCAGCAGGTCCTCAGAGTATGGCTACACCTTC. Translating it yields CASRSSEYGYTF.

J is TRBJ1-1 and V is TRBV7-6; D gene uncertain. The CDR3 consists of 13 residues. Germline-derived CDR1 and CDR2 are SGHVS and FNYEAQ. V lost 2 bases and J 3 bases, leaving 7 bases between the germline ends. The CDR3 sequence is CASSLQRYTEAFF. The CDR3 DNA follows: TGTGCCAGCAGCTTACAGAGGTACACTGAAGCTTTCTTT.

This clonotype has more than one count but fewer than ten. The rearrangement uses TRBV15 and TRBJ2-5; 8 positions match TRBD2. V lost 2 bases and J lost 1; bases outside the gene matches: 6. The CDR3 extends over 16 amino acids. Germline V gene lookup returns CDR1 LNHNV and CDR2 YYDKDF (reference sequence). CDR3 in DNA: TGTGCCACCAGCAGATACGGGGGGGTGGCCCAAGAGACCCAGTACTTC. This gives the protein CATSRYGGVAQETQYF.

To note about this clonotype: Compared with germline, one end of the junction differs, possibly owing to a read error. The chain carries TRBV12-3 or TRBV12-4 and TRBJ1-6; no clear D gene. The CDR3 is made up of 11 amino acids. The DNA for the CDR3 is TGTGCCAGCAGGTACGACGGACCCCCCCACTTT. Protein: CASRYDGPPHF.

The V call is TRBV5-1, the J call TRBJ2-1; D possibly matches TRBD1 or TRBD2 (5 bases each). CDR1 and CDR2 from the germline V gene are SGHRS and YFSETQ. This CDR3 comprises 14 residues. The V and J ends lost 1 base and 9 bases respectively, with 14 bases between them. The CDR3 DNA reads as TGCGCCAGCAGCTTGCAGGGACCACGAGGTGAGCAGTTCTTC. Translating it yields CASSLQGPRGEQFF. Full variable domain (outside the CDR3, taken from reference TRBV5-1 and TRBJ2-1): KAGVTQTPRYLIKTRGQQVTLSCSPISGHRSVSWYQQTPGQGLQFLFEYFSETQRNKGNFPGRFSGRQFSNSRSEMNVSTLELGDSALYLCASSLQGPRGEQFFGPGTRLTVL.

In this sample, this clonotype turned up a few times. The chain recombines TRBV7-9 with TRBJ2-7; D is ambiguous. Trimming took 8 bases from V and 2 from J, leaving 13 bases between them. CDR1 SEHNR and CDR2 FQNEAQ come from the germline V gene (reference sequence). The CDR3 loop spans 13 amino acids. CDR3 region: CASLDPSAYEQYF. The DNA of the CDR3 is TGTGCCAGCTTGGACCCCTCGGCCTACGAGCAGTACTTC.

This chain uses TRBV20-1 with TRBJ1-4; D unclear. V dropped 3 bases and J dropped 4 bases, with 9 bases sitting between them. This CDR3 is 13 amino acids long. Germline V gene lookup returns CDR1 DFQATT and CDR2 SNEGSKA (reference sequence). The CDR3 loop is CSASPPLNEKLFF. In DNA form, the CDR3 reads TGCAGTGCTAGCCCGCCGCTTAATGAAAAACTGTTTTTT.

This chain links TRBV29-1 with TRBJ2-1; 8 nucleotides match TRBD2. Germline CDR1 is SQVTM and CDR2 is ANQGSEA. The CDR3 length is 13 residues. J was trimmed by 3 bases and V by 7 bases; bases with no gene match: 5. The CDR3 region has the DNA TGCAGCGGGCGGGGGGAAGGCTACAATGAGCAGTTCTTC. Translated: CSGRGEGYNEQFF.

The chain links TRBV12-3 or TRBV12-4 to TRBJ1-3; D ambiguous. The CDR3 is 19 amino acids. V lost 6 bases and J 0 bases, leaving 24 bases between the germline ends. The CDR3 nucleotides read TGTGCCAGCAGCCGAGAGAGGCCCAACATTAGGATCTCTGGAAACACCATATATTTT. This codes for CASSRERPNIRISGNTIYF.

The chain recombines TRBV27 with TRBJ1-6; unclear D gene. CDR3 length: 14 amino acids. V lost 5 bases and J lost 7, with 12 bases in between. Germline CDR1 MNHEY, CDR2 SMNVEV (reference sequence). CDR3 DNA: TGTGCCAGCAGTCAAAAGGGAATAAATTCACCCCTCCACTTT. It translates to CASSQKGINSPLHF.

DNA for the CDR3: TGTGCCAGCAGCCTTCAGGGGACCCATGAGCAGTTCTTC. Its translation: CASSLQGTHEQFF. The chain carries TRBV28 and TRBJ2-1; a possible D gene is TRBD1 (6 bases). The V and J ends lost 6 bases and 8 bases respectively, with 14 bases between them. The CDR3 is made up of 13 amino acids. Per the germline V gene, CDR1 is MDHEN and CDR2 is SYDVKM.

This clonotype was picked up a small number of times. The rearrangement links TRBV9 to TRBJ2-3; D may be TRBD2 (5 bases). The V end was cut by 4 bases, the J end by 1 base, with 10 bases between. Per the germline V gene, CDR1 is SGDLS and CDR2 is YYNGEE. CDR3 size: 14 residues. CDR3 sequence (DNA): TGTGCCAGCAGCACGGGGTGGGGCACAGATACGCAGTATTTT. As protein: CASSTGWGTDTQYF.

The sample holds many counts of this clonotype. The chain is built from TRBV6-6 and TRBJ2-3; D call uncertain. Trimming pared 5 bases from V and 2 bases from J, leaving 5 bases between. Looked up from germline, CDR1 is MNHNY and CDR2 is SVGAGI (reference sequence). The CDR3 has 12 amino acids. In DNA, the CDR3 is TGTGCCAGCAGTCCTACCACAGATACGCAGTATTTT. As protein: CASSPTTDTQYF.

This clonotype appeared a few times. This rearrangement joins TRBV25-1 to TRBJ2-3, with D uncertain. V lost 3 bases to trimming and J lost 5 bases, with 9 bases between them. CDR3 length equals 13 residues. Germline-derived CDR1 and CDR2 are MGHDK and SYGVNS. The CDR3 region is CASSDSGRDTQYF. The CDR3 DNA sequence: TGTGCCAGCAGTGACTCCGGCCGAGATACGCAGTATTTT.

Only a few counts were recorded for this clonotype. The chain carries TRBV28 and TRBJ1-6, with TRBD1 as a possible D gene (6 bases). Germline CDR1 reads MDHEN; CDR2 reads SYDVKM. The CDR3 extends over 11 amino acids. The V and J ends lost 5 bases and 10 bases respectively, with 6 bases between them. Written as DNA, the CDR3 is TGTGCCAGCAGTGACAGGTCACCCCTCCACTTT. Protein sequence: CASSDRSPLHF.

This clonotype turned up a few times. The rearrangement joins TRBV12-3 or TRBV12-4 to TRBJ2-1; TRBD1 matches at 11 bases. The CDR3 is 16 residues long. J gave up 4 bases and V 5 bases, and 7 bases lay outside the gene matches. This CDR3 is CASSLSGTGGYNEQFF. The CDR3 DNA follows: TGTGCCAGCAGTCTATCCGGGACAGGGGGGTACAATGAGCAGTTCTTC.

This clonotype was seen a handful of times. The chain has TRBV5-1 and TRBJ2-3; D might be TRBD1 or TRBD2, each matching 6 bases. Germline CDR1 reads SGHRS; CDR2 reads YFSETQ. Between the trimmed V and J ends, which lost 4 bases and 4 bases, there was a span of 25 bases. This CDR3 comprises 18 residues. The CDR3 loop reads CASSGGGLLLAPADTQYF. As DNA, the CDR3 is TGCGCCAGCAGCGGAGGGGGTTTATTGTTAGCGCCAGCAGATACGCAGTATTTT.

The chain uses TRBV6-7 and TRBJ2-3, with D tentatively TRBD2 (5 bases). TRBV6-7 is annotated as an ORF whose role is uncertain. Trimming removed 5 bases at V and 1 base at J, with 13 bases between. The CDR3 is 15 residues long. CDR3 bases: TGTGCCAGCAGTGCCCGGGGTAGCTGCACAGATACGCAGTATTTT. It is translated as CASSARGSCTDTQYF.

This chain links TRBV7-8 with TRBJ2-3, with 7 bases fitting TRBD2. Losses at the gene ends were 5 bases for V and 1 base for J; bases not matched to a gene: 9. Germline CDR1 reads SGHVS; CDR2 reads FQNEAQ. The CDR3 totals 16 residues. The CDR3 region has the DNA TGTGCCAGCAGCCCGAAAGCGGGGCTAGGCACAGATACGCAGTATTTT. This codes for CASSPKAGLGTDTQYF.

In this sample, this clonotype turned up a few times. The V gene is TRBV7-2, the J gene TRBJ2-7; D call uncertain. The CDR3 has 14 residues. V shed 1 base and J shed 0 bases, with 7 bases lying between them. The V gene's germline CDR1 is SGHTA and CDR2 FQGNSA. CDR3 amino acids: CASSLELLSYEQYF. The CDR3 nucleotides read TGTGCCAGCAGCTTAGAACTTCTCTCCTACGAGCAGTACTTC.

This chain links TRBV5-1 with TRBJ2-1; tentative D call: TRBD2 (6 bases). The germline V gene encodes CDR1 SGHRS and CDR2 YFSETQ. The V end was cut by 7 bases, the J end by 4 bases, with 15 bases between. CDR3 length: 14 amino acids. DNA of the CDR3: TGCGCCAGCTCCCCTATTGCGGGGTACAATGAGCAGTTCTTC. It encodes CASSPIAGYNEQFF.

The CDR3 protein is CASSLAVRGAEQYF. The CDR3 DNA reads TGCGCCAGCAGCTTGGCCGTACGGGGAGCCGAGCAGTACTTC. The V gene is TRBV5-1, the J gene TRBJ2-7, with D possibly being TRBD2 (5 bases). V was clipped by 0 bases and J by 6 bases, with 13 bases between them. This CDR3 has 14 amino acids. Germline V gene lookup returns CDR1 SGHRS and CDR2 YFSETQ.

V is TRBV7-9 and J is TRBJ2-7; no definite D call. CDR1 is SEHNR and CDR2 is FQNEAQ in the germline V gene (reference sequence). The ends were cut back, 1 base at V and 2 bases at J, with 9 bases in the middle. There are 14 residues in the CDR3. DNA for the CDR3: TGTGCCAGCAGCTTAGAATTAAGGGCCTACGAGCAGTACTTC. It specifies CASSLELRAYEQYF.

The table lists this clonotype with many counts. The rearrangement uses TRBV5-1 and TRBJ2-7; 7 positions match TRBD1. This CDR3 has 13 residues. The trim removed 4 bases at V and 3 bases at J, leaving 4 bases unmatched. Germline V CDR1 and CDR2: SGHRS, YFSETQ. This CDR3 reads CASSPGQDYEQYF. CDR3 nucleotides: TGCGCCAGCAGCCCCGGACAGGACTACGAGCAGTACTTC.

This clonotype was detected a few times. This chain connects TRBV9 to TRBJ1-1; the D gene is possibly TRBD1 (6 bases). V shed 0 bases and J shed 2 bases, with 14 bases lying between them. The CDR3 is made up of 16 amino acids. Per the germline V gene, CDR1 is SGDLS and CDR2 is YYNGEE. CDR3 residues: CASSVDLRGANTEAFF. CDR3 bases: TGTGCCAGCAGCGTAGATCTCAGGGGTGCCAACACTGAAGCTTTCTTT.